A selection of T cell receptor beta chains follows, all from one sample in a study of blood T cells in healthy people across ages. MiXCR, run by TCRdb on the 5' RACE reads, gives a single entry per CDR3 protein. This sample carries approximately 800,000 distinct CDR3 sequences, around 25% of them seen once, and the ten largest clones take approximately 2.9%. The data also belong to a second study, concerning T cells of mothers and their children.

The sequencing sample was made of blood. These receptor sequences come from a boy aged 5-17 years in good health. Both conserved end residues are part of each CDR3. A D gene is named only where the DNA matches it firmly. The listing skips clone size in some rows; elsewhere it reads once, few, many or a size class.

>TRBD1|TRBJ1-1|.|TRBV15
CATSRTGGAERNTEAFF
TGTGCCACCAGCAGGACAGGGGGCGCGGAGAGGAACACTGAAGCTTTCTTT
>.|TRBJ2-1|.|TRBV12-3/TRBV12-4
CASSRWGDSYNEQFF
TGTGCCAGCAGTCGCTGGGGGGATTCCTACAATGAGCAGTTCTTC
>.|TRBJ2-5|.|TRBV20-1
CSAKLRGTQETQYF
TGCAGTGCTAAACTGAGGGGGACCCAAGAGACCCAGTACTTC
>TRBD2|TRBJ2-3|.|TRBV15
CATSRDPTSGRTDTQYF
TGTGCCACCAGCAGAGATCCAACTAGCGGGAGGACAGATACGCAGTATTTT
>.|TRBJ2-1|.|TRBV24-1
CATSEGGPHNEQFF
TGTGCCACCAGTGAGGGGGGGCCCCACAATGAGCAGTTCTTC
>TRBD2|TRBJ2-7|.|TRBV25-1
CASSGPAGGPVPPYEQYF
TGTGCCAGCAGTGGGCCCGCGGGGGGGCCAGTTCCTCCCTACGAGCAGTACTTC
>.|TRBJ2-3|.|TRBV12-3/TRBV12-4
CASTWGAADTQYF
TGTGCCAGCACTTGGGGGGCGGCGGATACGCAGTATTTT
>TRBD2|TRBJ2-1|.|TRBV2
CASRTGLAGLNEQFF
TGTGCCAGCAGGACCGGACTAGCGGGACTTAATGAGCAGTTCTTC
>TRBD2|TRBJ2-5|many|TRBV6-1
CASSRGLAGGQETQYF
TGTGCCAGCAGCCGTGGACTAGCGGGGGGCCAAGAGACCCAGTACTTC
>.|TRBJ2-4|.|TRBV4-1
CASSQGEGHIQYF
TGCGCCAGCAGCCAAGGCGAGGGGCACATTCAGTACTTC
>.|TRBJ2-3|.|TRBV5-6
CASSPRPGGPTDTQYF
TGTGCCAGCAGCCCTAGACCCGGGGGGCCCACAGATACGCAGTATTTT
>TRBD2|TRBJ2-7|.|TRBV5-1
CASSLSGGGGLAYEQYF
TGCGCCAGCAGCTTAAGCGGGGGCGGGGGCCTCGCCTACGAGCAGTACTTC
>.|TRBJ2-3|.|TRBV4-2
CASSRAGAHTQYF
TGTGCCAGCAGCCGTGCTGGGGCCCATACGCAGTATTTT
>.|TRBJ2-3|.|TRBV30
CAYNRDGRPDTQYF
TGTGCCTACAACCGGGACGGGAGACCAGATACGCAGTATTTT
>TRBD1|TRBJ1-5|.|TRBV5-1
CASSPGQATQPQHF
TGCGCCAGCAGCCCAGGACAGGCCACGCAGCCCCAGCATTTT
>TRBD1|TRBJ2-2|.|TRBV12-3/TRBV12-4
CASRDVTGGTGELFF
TGTGCCAGCAGGGATGTGACAGGGGGCACCGGGGAGCTGTTTTTT
>.|TRBJ2-2|.|TRBV5-4
CASSIQGGTGELFF
TGTGCCAGCAGCATACAGGGAGGCACCGGGGAGCTGTTTTTT
>.|TRBJ1-1|few|TRBV5-1
CASRADGQPNTEAFF
TGCGCCAGCAGGGCGGATGGACAGCCGAACACTGAAGCTTTCTTT
>TRBD2|TRBJ2-2|few|TRBV11-3
CASSFRGGRAGELFF
TGTGCCAGCAGCTTCCGGGGGGGCCGAGCCGGGGAGCTGTTTTTT
>.|TRBJ2-2|.|TRBV29-1
CSGQNTGELFF
TGCAGCGGACAGAACACCGGGGAGCTGTTCTTT
>TRBD2|TRBJ2-7|.|TRBV13
CASSVGLAGTISYEQYF
TGTGCCAGCAGCGTTGGACTAGCGGGAACGATCTCCTACGAGCAGTACTTC
>.|TRBJ1-3|few|TRBV20-1
CSADWASTGNTIYF
TGCAGTGCTGACTGGGCCTCCACTGGAAACACCATATATTTT
>.|TRBJ1-2|.|TRBV5-1
CASSIEQVPLHGYTF
TGCGCCAGCAGCATAGAACAGGTCCCCTTACATGGCTACACCTTC
>.|TRBJ2-4|.|TRBV18
CASSPEFGIAKNIQYF
TGTGCCAGCTCACCGGAGTTTGGGATAGCCAAAAACATTCAGTACTTC
>.|TRBJ2-7|few|TRBV11-2
CASSLDRGGEQYF
TGTGCCAGCAGCTTAGATCGGGGCGGGGAGCAGTACTTC
>.|TRBJ1-2|.|TRBV29-1
CSVARAYGYTF
TGCAGCGTTGCCAGGGCCTATGGCTACACCTTC
>TRBD1|TRBJ1-6|few|TRBV10-3
CAISGQGADSPLHF
TGTGCCATCAGTGGTCAGGGGGCCGATTCACCCCTCCACTTT
>.|TRBJ2-7|.|TRBV12-3/TRBV12-4
CASSSAGTLNEQYF
TGTGCCAGCAGTTCAGCCGGGACACTCAACGAGCAGTACTTC
>.|TRBJ2-3|.|TRBV20-1
CSANTGDTQYF
TGCAGTGCAAACACAGGGGATACGCAGTATTTT
>TRBD2|TRBJ2-5|few|TRBV6-5
CASSYHGTSGGKETQYF
TGTGCCAGCAGTTACCATGGGACTAGCGGGGGGAAAGAGACCCAGTACTTC
>TRBD1|TRBJ1-4|.|TRBV6-5
CASRAGGNNEKLFF
TGTGCCAGCAGGGCAGGGGGCAATAATGAAAAACTGTTTTTT
>TRBD1|TRBJ2-1|.|TRBV5-1
CASSKDREEQFF
TGCGCCAGCAGCAAGGACAGGGAGGAGCAGTTCTTC
>.|TRBJ2-6|few|TRBV30
CAWDKGQHSGANVLTF
TGTGCCTGGGACAAGGGACAACACTCTGGGGCCAACGTCCTGACTTTC
>TRBD2|TRBJ2-5|.|TRBV12-5
CACKASGGAQETQYF
TGTGCTTGCAAGGCTAGCGGGGGGGCTCAAGAGACCCAGTACTTC
>.|TRBJ2-1|few|TRBV9
CASSVEGRKVFDEQFF
TGTGCCAGCAGCGTAGAGGGGCGCAAGGTATTTGATGAGCAGTTCTTC
>TRBD2|TRBJ2-7|.|TRBV6-5
CASSYSRAGGNYEQYF
TGTGCCAGCAGTTACTCAAGAGCGGGGGGAAATTACGAGCAGTACTTC
>TRBD2|TRBJ2-5|.|TRBV9
CASSVGIAGQETQYF
TGTGCCAGCAGCGTAGGTATAGCGGGCCAAGAGACCCAGTACTTC
>TRBD2|TRBJ2-7|.|TRBV3-1
CASSRGGVEQYF
TGTGCCAGCAGCCGGGGGGGAGTCGAGCAGTACTTC
>.|TRBJ2-5|few|TRBV27
CASRPQGGRETQYF
TGTGCCAGCAGACCGCAGGGGGGTAGGGAGACCCAGTACTTC
>.|TRBJ2-1|.|TRBV7-3
CASSLSLGDTHNEQFF
TGTGCCAGCAGCTTAAGTTTAGGAGACACACACAATGAGCAGTTCTTC
>.|TRBJ1-1|.|TRBV28
CASSLPGKGTEAFF
TGTGCCAGCAGCTTGCCAGGGAAAGGCACTGAAGCTTTCTTT
>TRBD1|TRBJ1-3|few|TRBV12-5
CASGLAPYRDRGPSGNTIYF
TGTGCTAGTGGTTTGGCCCCTTACCGGGACAGGGGACCATCTGGAAACACCATATATTTT
>.|TRBJ1-2|few|TRBV28
CASTRTNYGYTF
TGTGCCAGCACTAGAACTAACTATGGCTACACCTTC
>TRBD1|TRBJ2-1|many|TRBV5-1
CASSLQGAQNEQFF
TGCGCCAGCAGCCTCCAGGGGGCGCAGAATGAGCAGTTCTTC
>TRBD1|TRBJ1-4|few|TRBV7-6
CASSLRGGGRNEKLFF
TGTGCCAGCAGCTTACGAGGGGGCGGTCGAAATGAAAAACTGTTTTTT
>.|TRBJ2-5|few|TRBV30
CAWSVDSETQYF
TGTGCCTGGAGTGTGGACTCGGAGACCCAGTACTTC